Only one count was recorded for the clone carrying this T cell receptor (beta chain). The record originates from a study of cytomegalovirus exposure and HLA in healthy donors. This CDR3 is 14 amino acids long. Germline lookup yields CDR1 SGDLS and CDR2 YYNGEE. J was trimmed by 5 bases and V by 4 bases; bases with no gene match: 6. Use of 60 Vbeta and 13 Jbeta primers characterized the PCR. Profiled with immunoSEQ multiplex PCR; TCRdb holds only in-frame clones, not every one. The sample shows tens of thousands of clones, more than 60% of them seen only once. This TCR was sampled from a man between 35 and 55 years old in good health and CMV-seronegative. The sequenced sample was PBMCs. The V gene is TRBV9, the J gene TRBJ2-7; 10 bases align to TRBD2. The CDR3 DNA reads TGTGCCAGCAGCAGAGACGGGACTAGCGACGAGCAGTACTTC. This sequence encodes CASSRDGTSDEQYF. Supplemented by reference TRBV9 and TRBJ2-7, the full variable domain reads DSGVTQTPKHLITATGQRVTLRCSPRSGDLSVYWYQQSLDQGLQFLIQYYNGEERAKGNILERFSAQQFPDLHSELNLSSLELGDSALYFCASSRDGTSDEQYFGPGTRLTVT.